This T cell receptor beta chain was obtained from a study of blood T cell repertoires in COVID-19. Study-level background: Acute and convalescent COVID-19 specimens originated in the United States, Italy and Spain.

Original processing methods: Estimation of nucleated cell counts relied on the amplification of reference gene primers. Here immunoSEQ multiplex PCR was the method, and the copy in TCRdb shows in-frame clones only, minus some. That table furnishes V, J and clone size, whereas the DNA furnished D and trimming. The data show fewer than 400,000 clones, with 85% to 90% seen just once and approximately 2.9% held by the top ten. CDR1 SGHNT and CDR2 YENEEA come from the germline V gene. The V segment lost 6 bases and the J segment 6 bases; nucleotides outside the gene matches: 6. CDR3 size: 13 residues. Sequencing input: peripheral blood. The sequence came from a human donor in a cohort sampled during active COVID-19. The chain combines TRBV11-3 with TRBJ2-7; 9 bases are shared with TRBD1. In DNA, the CDR3 is TGTGCCAGCAGTCGGACAGGGGCTGGCGAGCAGTACTTC. It encodes CASSRTGAGEQYF.